This TCR beta chain comes out of a study of shared T cell receptors in the human thymus. This clone showed up just once. Using immunoSEQ multiplex PCR, the repertoire was profiled, and TCRdb retains in-frame clones only, with some absent. The data contain 450,000 to 650,000 clones, about 80% of them singletons. This sample was also put to use in a study of human thymus T cells. From that study: Resections obtained during corrective heart surgery supplied the thymus tissue.

Sequenced input: thymocytes. The origin of this receptor is a boy less than two years old with a congenital heart defect.

The CDR3 nucleotides are TGCGCCAGCAGTGACCCCAGGTGGAGGTCCTACGAGCAGTACTTC. It codes for CASSDPRWRSYEQYF. This chain links TRBV10-1 with TRBJ2-7; a possible D gene is TRBD2 (5 bases). CDR3 length: 15 residues. The V gene's germline CDR1 is WNHNN and CDR2 SYGVQD (reference sequence). The V gene lost 3 bases and the J gene lost 1 base, with 13 bases spanning the gap.